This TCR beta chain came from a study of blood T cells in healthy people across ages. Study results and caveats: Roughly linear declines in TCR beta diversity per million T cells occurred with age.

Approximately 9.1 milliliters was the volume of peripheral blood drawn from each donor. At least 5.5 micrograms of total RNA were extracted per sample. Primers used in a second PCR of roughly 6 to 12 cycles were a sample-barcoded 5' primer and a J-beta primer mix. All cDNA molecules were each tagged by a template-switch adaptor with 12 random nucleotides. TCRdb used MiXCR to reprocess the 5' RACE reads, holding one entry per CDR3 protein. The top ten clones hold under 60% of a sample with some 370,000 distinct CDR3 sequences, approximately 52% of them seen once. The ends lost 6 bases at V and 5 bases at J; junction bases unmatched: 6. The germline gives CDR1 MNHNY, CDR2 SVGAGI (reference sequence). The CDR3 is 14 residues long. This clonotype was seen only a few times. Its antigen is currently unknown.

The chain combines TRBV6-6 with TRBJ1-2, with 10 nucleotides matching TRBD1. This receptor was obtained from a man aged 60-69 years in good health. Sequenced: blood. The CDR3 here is CASSRGQGGYGYTF. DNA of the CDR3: TGTGCCAGCAGCCGTGGACAGGGGGGATATGGCTACACCTTC.